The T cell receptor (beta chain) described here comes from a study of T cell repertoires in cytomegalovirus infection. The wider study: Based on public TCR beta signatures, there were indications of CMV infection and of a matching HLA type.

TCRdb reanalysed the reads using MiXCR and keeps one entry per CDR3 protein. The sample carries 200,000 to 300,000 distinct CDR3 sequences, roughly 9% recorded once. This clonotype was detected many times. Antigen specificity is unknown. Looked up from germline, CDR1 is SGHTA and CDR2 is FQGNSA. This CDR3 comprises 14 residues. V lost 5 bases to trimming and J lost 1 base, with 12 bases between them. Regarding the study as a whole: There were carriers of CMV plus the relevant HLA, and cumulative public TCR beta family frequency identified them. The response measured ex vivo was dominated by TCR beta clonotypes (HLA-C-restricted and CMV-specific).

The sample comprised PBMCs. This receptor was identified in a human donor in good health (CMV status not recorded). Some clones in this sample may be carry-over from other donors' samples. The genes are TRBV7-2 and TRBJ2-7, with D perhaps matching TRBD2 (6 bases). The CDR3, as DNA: TGTGCCAGCAGCCGGGACTTTGGATCCTACGAGCAGTACTTC. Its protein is CASSRDFGSYEQYF.